Detailed here is one T cell receptor (beta chain). These data originate in a study of blood T cell repertoires in COVID-19. Looking at the study overall: Acute and convalescent COVID-19 specimens originated in the United States, Italy and Spain. PBMCs, B-cell-depleted T cells, or T cells were the source of the cDNA or gDNA that made up the material.

Original handling: Amplification of reference gene primers was used by the study to estimate nucleated cell counts. The table came from immunoSEQ multiplex PCR; TCRdb's copy has only in-frame clones and leaves some out. The DNA gave D and trimming, while V, J and clone size come from that table. The sample yields roughly 53,000 clones, approximately 86% seen once. Sequencing was done on a sample of peripheral blood. The clonotype comes from a man in his forties or fifties with active COVID-19.

The CDR3 is CASSEAMNTWSNQPQHF. CDR3 nucleotide sequence: TGTGCCAGCAGTGAAGCGATGAACACCTGGAGCAATCAGCCCCAGCATTTT. The chain joins TRBV6-1 to TRBJ1-5; D call uncertain. CDR3 length: 17 amino acids. Trimming pared 0 bases from V and 1 base from J, leaving 13 bases between. CDR1 and CDR2 (germline): MNHNS, SASEGT.